This T cell receptor (beta chain) stems from a study of cytomegalovirus exposure and HLA in healthy donors. Findings of the study overall: A link between a missense DCLRE1C variant and TCR beta V- and J-gene trimming emerged from a later analysis.

The PCR contained 60 Vbeta and 13 Jbeta primers. Here immunoSEQ multiplex PCR was the method, and the copy in TCRdb shows in-frame clones only, minus some. The sample shows 95,000 to 150,000 clones, 80% of them seen only once. As to this clone: Antigen specificity is unknown.

The sample consisted of PBMCs. This clonotype was obtained from a female donor in good health and CMV-seropositive.

The CDR3, as DNA: TGTGCCAGCAGCATCGGACGGGGAAACTCTGGAAACACCATATATTTT. It yields the protein CASSIGRGNSGNTIYF. The chain couples TRBV7-6 to TRBJ1-3; D unclear. This CDR3 region has 16 residues. The germline V gene has CDR1 SGHVS and CDR2 FNYEAQ. V lost 5 bases and J lost 0, with 14 bases in between.